Presented here are 14 T cell receptor beta chains from one specimen sequenced in a study of blood T cell repertoires in COVID-19. Here immunoSEQ multiplex PCR was the method, and the copy in TCRdb shows in-frame clones only, minus some. This table has approximately 75,000 clones, 80% to 90% appearing once. The sequenced sample was peripheral blood. These receptors all stem from a man older than 75 with COVID-19, enrolled during active disease.

Worth noting for this clone: The junction and the germline gene differ at one end; a read error may be behind it. The chain carries TRBV5-5 and TRBJ2-5; D is ambiguous. The CDR3 consists of 12 residues. In germline, CDR1 is SGHKS, CDR2 YYEKEE (reference sequence). The CDR3 spells CASSLYQETQYF. DNA of the CDR3: TGTGCCAGCAGCTTGTACCAGGAGACCCAGTACTTC.

V is TRBV5-6 and J is TRBJ1-4, with a tentative D call TRBD1 (6 bases). The CDR3 runs 16 residues. The V end was cut by 1 base, the J end by 5 bases, with 15 bases between. Germline values: CDR1 SGHDT, CDR2 YYEEEE. DNA of the CDR3: TGTGCCAGCAGCTTGTTAGTGGGACAAGCCAATGAAAAACTGTTTTTT. Translated: CASSLLVGQANEKLFF.

The CDR3 reads CASSPVAGGSGEQFF. The CDR3 DNA reads as TGTGCCAGCAGTCCCGTAGCGGGGGGATCTGGTGAGCAGTTCTTC. V usage is TRBV7-3 and J usage is TRBJ2-1; TRBD2 matches 10 bases. The trim removed 6 bases at V and 9 bases at J, leaving 11 bases unmatched. Germline V gives CDR1 SGHTA, CDR2 FQGTGA. There are 15 residues in the CDR3.

J is TRBJ2-7 and V is TRBV19; 12 bases line up with TRBD1. The CDR3 runs to 15 residues. The junction had 5 bases not matched to a gene; V was cut back by 3 bases and J by 5 bases. The germline CDR1 and CDR2 sequences are LNHDA and SQIVND (reference sequence). CDR3 amino acids: CASSISRDRGHEQYF. CDR3 DNA sequence: TGTGCCAGTAGTATTTCCAGGGACAGGGGGCACGAGCAGTACTTC. Variable domain in full (rest from reference TRBV19 and TRBJ2-7): DGGITQSPKYLFRKEGQNVTLSCEQNLNHDAMYWYRQDPGQGLRLIYYSQIVNDFQKGDIAEGYSVSREKKESFPLTVTSAQKNPTAFYLCASSISRDRGHEQYFGPGTRLTVT.

This clone was counted once. V gene TRBV23-1 combines with J gene TRBJ1-4, with D possibly TRBD1 on 5 matching bases. TRBV23-1 is recorded as an ORF, its role being uncertain. Trimming cost V 1 base and J 8 bases, with 11 bases left between them. This CDR3 spans 14 amino acids. In DNA, the CDR3 is TGCGCCAGCAGTCAATTTGGCAGGGAAGAAAAACTGTTTTTT. Translation: CASSQFGREEKLFF.

CDR3 sequence (DNA): TGTGCCACCAGTGAGGGACTAGCGGGGCAAGAGACCCAGTACTTC. Translating gives CATSEGLAGQETQYF. The gene calls are TRBV24-1 and TRBJ2-5, with 13 positions matching TRBD2. From germline, CDR1 is KGHDR and CDR2 SFDVKD. The CDR3 consists of 15 residues. The junction had 0 bases not matched to a gene; V was cut back by 4 bases and J by 2 bases.

This clone was counted once. CDR3 in amino acids: CASSDAGRAEAFF. The CDR3 DNA is TGTGCCAGCAGTGACGCGGGGAGGGCTGAAGCTTTCTTT. The chain is built from TRBV6-1 and TRBJ1-1; unclear D gene. Trimming removed 3 bases at V and 6 bases at J, with 11 bases between. The CDR3 runs 13 residues. CDR1 and CDR2 from the germline V gene are MNHNS and SASEGT.

Only one count was recorded for this clone. The CDR3 DNA follows: TGTGCCAGTCGAAGCAGGGGCGGTGATAATGAAAAACTGTTTTTT. Amino acids: CASRSRGGDNEKLFF. J is TRBJ1-4 and V is TRBV19, with D possibly matching TRBD1 (6 bases). The CDR3 consists of 15 residues. Germline values: CDR1 LNHDA, CDR2 SQIVND (reference sequence). Trimming removed 8 bases from V and 4 bases from J, with 17 bases in between.

The chain combines TRBV2 with TRBJ2-2; 7 bases are a match to TRBD2. Germline CDR1 SNHLY, CDR2 FYNNEI. The CDR3 has 15 residues. Unmatched junction bases numbered 10, after V lost 6 bases and J lost 6 bases. The DNA for the CDR3 is TGTGCCAGCAGCCCCTTAGGGAGGGGTGCCGGGGAGCTGTTTTTT. It yields the protein CASSPLGRGAGELFF.

This chain joins TRBV28 and TRBJ1-5; 8 positions agree with TRBD1. The CDR3 spans 15 residues. The V and J ends lost 7 bases and 2 bases, in that order; junction bases with no gene match: 7. Germline assignment: CDR1 MDHEN and CDR2 SYDVKM. The CDR3 spells CASTPLDRGNQPQHF. In DNA, the CDR3 is TGTGCCAGCACCCCACTGGACAGGGGCAATCAGCCCCAGCATTTT.

This chain joins TRBV11-3 and TRBJ1-1; 8 positions match TRBD1. In germline, CDR1 is SGHNT, CDR2 YENEEA. This CDR3 contains 16 residues. The V gene end was trimmed by 5 bases and the J gene end by 4 bases; junction bases not matched to a gene: 12. The CDR3 coding sequence is TGTGCCAGCAGCCTAGTGGGGACAGGATCTAGCACTGAAGCTTTCTTT. Amino acids: CASSLVGTGSSTEAFF.

This chain connects TRBV6-6 to TRBJ2-7; a possible D gene is TRBD1 (5 bases). Germline V gene lookup returns CDR1 MNHNY and CDR2 SVGAGI (reference sequence). This CDR3 spans 12 amino acids. V dropped 8 bases and J dropped 4 bases, with 12 bases sitting between them. CDR3 amino acids: CASGAYVYEQYF. CDR3 coding DNA: TGTGCCAGCGGGGCCTACGTTTACGAGCAGTACTTC.

The V and J genes are TRBV3-1 (or the pseudogene TRBV3-2) and TRBJ1-1; 10 bases match TRBD1. CDR1 and CDR2 from the germline V gene are LGHDT and YNNKEL (reference sequence). Losses at the gene ends were 5 bases for V and 11 bases for J; bases not matched to a gene: 8. The CDR3 covers 13 residues. CDR3 residues: CASSSGWTGGAFF. DNA for the CDR3: TGTGCCAGCAGCTCGGGTTGGACAGGGGGGGCTTTCTTT.

This chain links TRBV7-2 with TRBJ1-2, with a possible D match to TRBD1 (6 bases). CDR1 is SGHTA, CDR2 FQGNSA, per germline. Trimming cost V 5 bases and J 5 bases, with 15 bases left between them. This CDR3 region has 14 residues. The CDR3 DNA is TGTGCCAGCAGCGGCCGACAGGACCTTTATGGCTACACCTTC. It translates to CASSGRQDLYGYTF.